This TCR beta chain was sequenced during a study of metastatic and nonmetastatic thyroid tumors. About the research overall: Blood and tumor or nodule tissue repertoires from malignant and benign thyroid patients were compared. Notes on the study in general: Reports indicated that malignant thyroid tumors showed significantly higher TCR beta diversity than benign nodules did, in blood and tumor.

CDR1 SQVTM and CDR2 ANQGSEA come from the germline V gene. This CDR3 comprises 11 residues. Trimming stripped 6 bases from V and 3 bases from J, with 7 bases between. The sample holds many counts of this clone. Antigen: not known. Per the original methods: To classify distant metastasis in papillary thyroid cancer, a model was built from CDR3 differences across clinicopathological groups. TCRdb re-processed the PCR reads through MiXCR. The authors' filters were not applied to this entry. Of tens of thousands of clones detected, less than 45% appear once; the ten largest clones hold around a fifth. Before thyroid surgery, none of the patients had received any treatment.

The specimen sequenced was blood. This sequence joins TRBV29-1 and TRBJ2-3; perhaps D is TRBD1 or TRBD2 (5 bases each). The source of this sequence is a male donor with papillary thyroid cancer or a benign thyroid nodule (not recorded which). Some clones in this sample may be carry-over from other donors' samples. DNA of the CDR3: TGCAGCGTGGGGGTTACAGATACGCAGTATTTT. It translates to CSVGVTDTQYF.